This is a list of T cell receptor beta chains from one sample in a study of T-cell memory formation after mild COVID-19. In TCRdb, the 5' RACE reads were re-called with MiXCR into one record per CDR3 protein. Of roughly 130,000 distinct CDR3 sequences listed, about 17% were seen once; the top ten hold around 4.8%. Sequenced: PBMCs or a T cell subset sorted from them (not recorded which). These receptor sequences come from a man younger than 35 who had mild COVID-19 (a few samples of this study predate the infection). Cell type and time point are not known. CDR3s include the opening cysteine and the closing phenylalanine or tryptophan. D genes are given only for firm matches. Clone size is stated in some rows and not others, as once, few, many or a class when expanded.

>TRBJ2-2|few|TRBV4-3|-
TGCGCCAGCAGCCAAGAGGACAGCTCAGACTCGAACACCGGGGAGCTGTTTTTT
CASSQEDSSDSNTGELFF
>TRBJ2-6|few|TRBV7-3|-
TGTGCCAGCAGCCTCCCAGGGGACGGGGCCAACGTCCTGACTTTC
CASSLPGDGANVLTF
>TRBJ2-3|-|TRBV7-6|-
TGTGCCAGCAGCTTTAGGAGGCAGGTCACAGATACGCAGTATTTT
CASSFRRQVTDTQYF
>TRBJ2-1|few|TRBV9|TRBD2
TGTGCCAGCAGCGCGGGACTAGCGGGGTTGAATGAGCAGTTCTTC
CASSAGLAGLNEQFF
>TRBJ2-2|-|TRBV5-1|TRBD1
TGCGCCAGCAGCCCTAACCCGGACAGGGGGCTAGGCGGCACCGGGGAGCTGTTTTTT
CASSPNPDRGLGGTGELFF
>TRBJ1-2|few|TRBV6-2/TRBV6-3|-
TGTGCCAGCAGTTACACCGGACCCTATGGCTACACCTTC
CASSYTGPYGYTF
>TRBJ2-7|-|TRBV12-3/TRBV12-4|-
TGTGCCAGCAGTTTATCGGCAGCGTCCTACGAGCAGTACTTC
CASSLSAASYEQYF
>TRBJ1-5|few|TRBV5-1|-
TGCGCCAGCAGCTTGGAAGGGAAGGACCAGCCCCAGCATTTT
CASSLEGKDQPQHF
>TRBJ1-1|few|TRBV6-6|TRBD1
TGTGCCAGCAGTTACGGGGGACAGCTGGCTTTCTTT
CASSYGGQLAFF
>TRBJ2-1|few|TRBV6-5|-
TGTGCCAGCAGTCCACGGGGGGCCGGGGGATACGAGCAGTTCTTC
CASSPRGAGGYEQFF
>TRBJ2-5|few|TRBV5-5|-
TGTGCCAGCAGCTTGTCCGGCCGCGGGGAGACCCAGTACTTC
CASSLSGRGETQYF
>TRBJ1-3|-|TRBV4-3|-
TGCGCCAGCAGCCAAGATCGACAGGCCTCTGGAAACACCATATATTTT
CASSQDRQASGNTIYF
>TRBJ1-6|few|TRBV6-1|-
TGTGCCAGCAGCCTTGTGGGAGGCACCCGTTCACCCCTCCACTTT
CASSLVGGTRSPLHF
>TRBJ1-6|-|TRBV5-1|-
TGCGCCAGCAGCTTGGGGGTCGTCGGGGATTCACCCCTCCACTTT
CASSLGVVGDSPLHF
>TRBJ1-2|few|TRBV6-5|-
TGTGCCAGCAGCTTGTCCCGGGCCCCCTATGGCTACACCTTC
CASSLSRAPYGYTF
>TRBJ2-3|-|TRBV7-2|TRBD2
TGTGCCAGCAGCTCCATCCAGCGGGGCACTAGCACAGATACGCAGTATTTT
CASSSIQRGTSTDTQYF
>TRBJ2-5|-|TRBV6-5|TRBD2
TGTGCCAGCAGACAGGGACTAGCGGGGGGCCAAGAGACCCAGTACTTC
CASRQGLAGGQETQYF
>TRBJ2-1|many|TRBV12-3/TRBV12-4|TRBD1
TGTGCCAGCAGGCCGACAGGGTCGTCTCTGTTCTTC
CASRPTGSSLFF